These T cell receptor beta chains were read from a single sample in a study of blood T cell repertoires in COVID-19. TCRdb's table, derived via immunoSEQ multiplex PCR, lists solely in-frame clones and lacks some. Among roughly 120,000 clones listed, 70% to 90% were seen once. Source material: peripheral blood. The receptors come from a woman in her seventies who had recovered from COVID-19. CDR3s include the opening cysteine and the closing phenylalanine or tryptophan. Fields, in order: J gene, clone size, V gene, D gene, CDR3 DNA, CDR3 protein. A D gene is named only where the DNA matches it firmly. Clone size is given for some rows only: seen once, a few or many times, or a class if the clone is expanded.

j_gene: TRBJ1-5
abundance: .
v_gene: TRBV6-5
d_gene: .
CDR3nt: TGTGCCAGCCGACCAGACAGCTACAATCAGCCCCAGCATTTT
CDR3aa: CASRPDSYNQPQHF

j_gene: TRBJ2-7
abundance: .
v_gene: TRBV28
d_gene: TRBD2
CDR3nt: TGTGCCAGCAGGACTAGCGGGAGCGTCTCCTACGAGCAGTACTTC
CDR3aa: CASRTSGSVSYEQYF

j_gene: TRBJ2-4
abundance: .
v_gene: TRBV4-3
d_gene: .
CDR3nt: TGCGCCAGCAGCCAGGGACTGGGTGACAAAAACATTCAGTACTTC
CDR3aa: CASSQGLGDKNIQYF

j_gene: TRBJ1-2
abundance: .
v_gene: TRBV7-2
d_gene: .
CDR3nt: TGTGCCAGCAGCCTCCTTGGGCCTGCTGGCTACACCTTC
CDR3aa: CASSLLGPAGYTF

j_gene: TRBJ2-3
abundance: .
v_gene: TRBV5-5
d_gene: TRBD1
CDR3nt: TGTGCCAGCTCCCCGACAGGGGGCGCAGGTACAGATACGCAGTATTTT
CDR3aa: CASSPTGGAGTDTQYF

j_gene: TRBJ2-3
abundance: .
v_gene: TRBV7-9
d_gene: .
CDR3nt: TGTGCCAGCGGCGGGGTGGCAGATACGCAGTATTTT
CDR3aa: CASGGVADTQYF

j_gene: TRBJ1-2
abundance: .
v_gene: TRBV5-1
d_gene: .
CDR3nt: TGCGCCAGCAGCTTGGCAGACTATGGCTACACCTTC
CDR3aa: CASSLADYGYTF

j_gene: TRBJ2-3
abundance: .
v_gene: TRBV7-7
d_gene: .
CDR3nt: TGTGCTAGCAGCCCTCGGGGGGCGAGCACAGATACGCAGTATTTT
CDR3aa: CASSPRGASTDTQYF

j_gene: TRBJ2-5
abundance: .
v_gene: TRBV7-9
d_gene: TRBD2
CDR3nt: TGTGCCAGCAGCTTTTCCCTTAGCGGGACCACCCCCCAAGGGGAGACCCAGTACTTC
CDR3aa: CASSFSLSGTTPQGETQYF

j_gene: TRBJ2-7
abundance: .
v_gene: TRBV18
d_gene: .
CDR3nt: TGTGCCAGCTCACCATCTTATTACGCCAGCTCCTACGAGCAGTACTTC
CDR3aa: CASSPSYYASSYEQYF

j_gene: TRBJ2-2
abundance: .
v_gene: TRBV28
d_gene: TRBD1
CDR3nt: TGTGCCAGCGGACAGGAAAACACCGGGGAGCTGTTTTTT
CDR3aa: CASGQENTGELFF

j_gene: TRBJ1-6
abundance: .
v_gene: TRBV18
d_gene: TRBD1
CDR3nt: TGTGCCAGCTCACCTATCGTACAGGGGGGGAATTCACCCCTCCACTTT
CDR3aa: CASSPIVQGGNSPLHF

j_gene: TRBJ2-3
abundance: .
v_gene: TRBV3-1/TRBV3-2
d_gene: .
CDR3nt: TGTGCCAGCAGCCTCCGGCAGGCCGGTCCAGATACGCAGTATTTT
CDR3aa: CASSLRQAGPDTQYF

j_gene: TRBJ2-4
abundance: few
v_gene: TRBV7-2
d_gene: TRBD2
CDR3nt: TGTGCCAGCAGCTTTACTAGCGGGGGGCAAAACATTCAGTACTTC
CDR3aa: CASSFTSGGQNIQYF

j_gene: TRBJ1-1
abundance: .
v_gene: TRBV28
d_gene: TRBD1
CDR3nt: TGTGCCAGCAGTTTACCCGGGACAGCCGGTGAAGCTTTCTTT
CDR3aa: CASSLPGTAGEAFF

j_gene: TRBJ2-3
abundance: few
v_gene: TRBV10-3
d_gene: .
CDR3nt: TGTGCCATTGGCGGGGTAACTAGCACAGATACGCAGTATTTT
CDR3aa: CAIGGVTSTDTQYF

j_gene: TRBJ2-5
abundance: .
v_gene: TRBV5-1
d_gene: .
CDR3nt: TGCGCCAGCAGCTATTTCGCAGGGTTGGGGGAGACCCAGTACTTC
CDR3aa: CASSYFAGLGETQYF

j_gene: TRBJ2-2
abundance: .
v_gene: TRBV19
d_gene: TRBD1
CDR3nt: TGTGCCAGTAGTATAGTAGGACAGGGATCCGGGGAGCTGTTTTTT
CDR3aa: CASSIVGQGSGELFF

j_gene: TRBJ1-2
abundance: .
v_gene: TRBV5-1
d_gene: .
CDR3nt: TGCGCCAGCAGCTTGGCTCCCCGCAGCGGGGGCTACACCTTC
CDR3aa: CASSLAPRSGGYTF

j_gene: TRBJ2-7
abundance: .
v_gene: TRBV24-1
d_gene: TRBD2
CDR3nt: TGTGCCACCAGTGAGGCGGGAGCAAACGAGCAGTACTTC
CDR3aa: CATSEAGANEQYF

j_gene: TRBJ1-6
abundance: .
v_gene: TRBV4-3
d_gene: TRBD1
CDR3nt: TGCGCCAGCAGCCTTGGAACCGGACAGGGTAGTTCACCCCTCCACTTT
CDR3aa: CASSLGTGQGSSPLHF

j_gene: TRBJ2-7
abundance: .
v_gene: TRBV7-2
d_gene: .
CDR3nt: TGTGCCAGCAGCCCACCGGTCGGGACAATAGCCTACGAGCAGTACTTC
CDR3aa: CASSPPVGTIAYEQYF

j_gene: TRBJ2-2
abundance: .
v_gene: TRBV2
d_gene: TRBD2
CDR3nt: TGTGCCAGCAGGGCGAGGACTAGCGGGGGGGCCGGGGAGCTGTTTTTT
CDR3aa: CASRARTSGGAGELFF

j_gene: TRBJ1-5
abundance: .
v_gene: TRBV5-3
d_gene: .
CDR3nt: TGTGCCAGAAGCTTGGGTGGGAGGGGAGGTAATCAGCCCCAGCATTTT
CDR3aa: CARSLGGRGGNQPQHF

j_gene: TRBJ2-3
abundance: .
v_gene: TRBV4-2
d_gene: .
CDR3nt: TGTGCCAGCAGCCCCACCCGGACAGAAGATACGCAGTATTTT
CDR3aa: CASSPTRTEDTQYF

j_gene: TRBJ2-1
abundance: many
v_gene: TRBV6-1
d_gene: TRBD2
CDR3nt: TGTGCCAGCAGTGATGACGTGGGAGGGCCGGGCAATGAGCAGTTCTTC
CDR3aa: CASSDDVGGPGNEQFF

j_gene: TRBJ2-7
abundance: .
v_gene: TRBV5-4
d_gene: TRBD1
CDR3nt: TGTGCCAGCAGCAACGACAGGGGCTCCTACGAGCAGTACTTC
CDR3aa: CASSNDRGSYEQYF

j_gene: TRBJ2-1
abundance: .
v_gene: TRBV6-2/TRBV6-3
d_gene: TRBD2
CDR3nt: TGTGCCAGCAGTCGCCTCTCCGTCTCGGCTAGCGGGAGGTACGATGAGCAGTTCTTC
CDR3aa: CASSRLSVSASGRYDEQFF

j_gene: TRBJ1-2
abundance: .
v_gene: TRBV7-9
d_gene: TRBD1
CDR3nt: TGTGCCAGCAGCTTAATTGGACAGGACTATGGCTACACCTTC
CDR3aa: CASSLIGQDYGYTF

j_gene: TRBJ2-4
abundance: .
v_gene: TRBV29-1
d_gene: .
CDR3nt: TGCAGCTTTCTGGAGGGGCAGAAAAACATTCAGTACTTC
CDR3aa: CSFLEGQKNIQYF

j_gene: TRBJ1-5
abundance: .
v_gene: TRBV19
d_gene: .
CDR3nt: TGTGCCAGTAGTATAGTCGGAGTGGGAGCCCAGCATTTT
CDR3aa: CASSIVGVGAQHF

j_gene: TRBJ2-7
abundance: .
v_gene: TRBV24-1
d_gene: TRBD1
CDR3nt: TGTGCCACCAGTGACCCAGGACAGGGCGACTACGAGCAGTACTTC
CDR3aa: CATSDPGQGDYEQYF

j_gene: TRBJ1-2
abundance: .
v_gene: TRBV7-9
d_gene: TRBD1
CDR3nt: TGTGCCAGCAGCCAAATCGGACAGGCCAACTATGGCTACACCTTC
CDR3aa: CASSQIGQANYGYTF

j_gene: TRBJ1-5
abundance: .
v_gene: TRBV6-2/TRBV6-3
d_gene: .
CDR3nt: TGTGCCAGCAGTTGGGCGGGGATCCATCAGCCCCAGCATTTT
CDR3aa: CASSWAGIHQPQHF

j_gene: TRBJ2-3
abundance: .
v_gene: TRBV12-3/TRBV12-4
d_gene: .
CDR3nt: TGTGCCAGCAATCAGGGCACAGATACGCAGTATTTT
CDR3aa: CASNQGTDTQYF

j_gene: TRBJ2-7
abundance: .
v_gene: TRBV28
d_gene: .
CDR3nt: TGTGCCAGCAGTCGATTTCGGGAGCAGTACTTC
CDR3aa: CASSRFREQYF

j_gene: TRBJ2-2
abundance: .
v_gene: TRBV14
d_gene: .
CDR3nt: TGTGCCAGCAGCCAAGGGGTGCGGTTCACCGGGGAGCTGTTTTTT
CDR3aa: CASSQGVRFTGELFF

j_gene: TRBJ2-1
abundance: .
v_gene: TRBV5-6
d_gene: TRBD1
CDR3nt: TGTGCCAGCAGCCCGCCAGGGGGCGCCTACAATGAGCAGTTCTTC
CDR3aa: CASSPPGGAYNEQFF

j_gene: TRBJ2-1
abundance: .
v_gene: TRBV7-7
d_gene: .
CDR3nt: TGTGCCAGCAGCCCCCACCCGGGGGAAGTCTCCTACAATGAGCAGTTCTTC
CDR3aa: CASSPHPGEVSYNEQFF

j_gene: TRBJ2-3
abundance: .
v_gene: TRBV24-1
d_gene: TRBD2
CDR3nt: TGTGCCACCAGTGACCCGCCTAGCGGGGGAACAGATACGCAGTATTTT
CDR3aa: CATSDPPSGGTDTQYF